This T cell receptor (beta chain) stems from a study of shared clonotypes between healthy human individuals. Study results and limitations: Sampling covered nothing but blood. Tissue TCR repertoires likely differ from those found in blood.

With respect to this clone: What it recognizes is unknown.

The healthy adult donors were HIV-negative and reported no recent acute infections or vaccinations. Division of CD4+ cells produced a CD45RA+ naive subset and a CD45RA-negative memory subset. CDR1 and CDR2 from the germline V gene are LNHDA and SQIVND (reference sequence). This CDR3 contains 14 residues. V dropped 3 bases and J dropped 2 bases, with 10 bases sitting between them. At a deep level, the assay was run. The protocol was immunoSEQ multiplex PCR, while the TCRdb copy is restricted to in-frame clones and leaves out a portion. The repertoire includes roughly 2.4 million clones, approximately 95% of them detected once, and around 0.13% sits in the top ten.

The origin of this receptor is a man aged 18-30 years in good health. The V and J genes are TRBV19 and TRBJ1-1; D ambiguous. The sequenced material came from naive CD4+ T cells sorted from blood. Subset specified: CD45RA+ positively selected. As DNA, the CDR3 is TGTGCCAGTAGTATTCGACCGACAAACACTGAAGCTTTCTTT. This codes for CASSIRPTNTEAFF.